A selection of T cell receptor beta chains follows, all from one sample in a study of cytomegalovirus exposure and HLA in healthy donors. Clones were read by immunoSEQ multiplex PCR, and TCRdb kept only the in-frame ones, dropping some. The table shows fewer than 70,000 clones, with 80% occurring only once. The sample taken for sequencing was PBMCs. The receptors derive from a woman aged 40 to 55 in good health and CMV-seronegative. CDR3s include the opening cysteine and the closing phenylalanine or tryptophan. Each record gives: CDR3 DNA, CDR3 protein, clone size, J gene, D gene, V gene. D genes are given only for firm matches. The size field is filled for only some rows; it gives once, few, many or a size class.

TGTGCCAGCAGCTTGAGTCCCCCGGGACAGCCACCACTAACCGGGGAGCTGTTTTTT,CASSLSPPGQPPLTGELFF,.,TRBJ2-2,TRBD1,TRBV5-4
TGCGCCAGCAGCCAAGATCGGGACATACTCTACGAGCAGTACTTC,CASSQDRDILYEQYF,.,TRBJ2-7,.,TRBV4-3
TGCGCCAGCAGCCAAGATTTTGGGACAGGGGAAGGGGGTGAAAAACTGTTTTTT,CASSQDFGTGEGGEKLFF,.,TRBJ1-4,TRBD1,TRBV4-1
TGTGCCAGCAGTGCCATGGGGAGAGTGAACACTGAAGCTTTCTTT,CASSAMGRVNTEAFF,few,TRBJ1-1,.,TRBV27
TGTGCCACCAGCAGAGATGGAGGGACTAGCGGGAACATTCAGTACTTC,CATSRDGGTSGNIQYF,.,TRBJ2-4,TRBD2,TRBV15
TGTGCCAGCAGTCAAACAGGGTTGTCTGGGGCCAACGTCCTGACTTTC,CASSQTGLSGANVLTF,.,TRBJ2-6,.,TRBV28
TGTGCCAGCAGTTTATTACAGGTGCGCGAGCAGTACTTC,CASSLLQVREQYF,.,TRBJ2-7,.,TRBV28
TGTGCCAGCAGCTTGAGCGCAGGGGGCAGGACTGAAGCTTTCTTT,CASSLSAGGRTEAFF,.,TRBJ1-1,TRBD1,TRBV5-5
TGTGCCAGCACCCTCCTAGCGGGCCGCACAGATACGCAGTATTTT,CASTLLAGRTDTQYF,few,TRBJ2-3,TRBD2,TRBV5-8
TGTGCCAGCTCCCGGGTGGCGGGAGTAGGTGAGCAGTTCTTC,CASSRVAGVGEQFF,once,TRBJ2-1,TRBD2,TRBV6-4
TGTGCCAGTAGTCAGGACAAATACGAGCAGTACTTC,CASSQDKYEQYF,few,TRBJ2-7,.,TRBV19
TGTGCCAGCAGCTTACGCGGGGCTCACTCCTACGAGCAGTACTTC,CASSLRGAHSYEQYF,.,TRBJ2-7,.,TRBV7-2
TGTGCCAGCAGCATGGGGACTAGCGGGAGAGTCAACACCGGGGAGCTGTTTTTT,CASSMGTSGRVNTGELFF,.,TRBJ2-2,TRBD2,TRBV9
TGCGCCAGCAGCTCTGGACAGGGGGCTGAGGGCTACACCTTC,CASSSGQGAEGYTF,.,TRBJ1-2,TRBD1,TRBV5-1
TGTGCCAGCTCACCACGTCTGCAACAGGGGTTCTCCTACGAGCAGTACTTC,CASSPRLQQGFSYEQYF,.,TRBJ2-7,TRBD1,TRBV18
TGTGCCAGCAGCTTTTTCGGGAGCTCCTACGAGCAGTACTTC,CASSFFGSSYEQYF,once,TRBJ2-7,.,TRBV7-9
TGTGCCAGCAGTGAATATAAGGGGGCGAACACTGAAGCTTTCTTT,CASSEYKGANTEAFF,.,TRBJ1-1,TRBD1,TRBV25-1
TGTGCCAGCAGTTTATGGGGACCGGACAGGGCAACATACAATGAGCAGTTCTTC,CASSLWGPDRATYNEQFF,.,TRBJ2-1,TRBD1,TRBV27
TGTGCCAGCAGTTATCCGGGGTGGGCGAACACCGGGGAGCTGTTTTTT,CASSYPGWANTGELFF,.,TRBJ2-2,.,TRBV6-9
TGTGCCAGCAGCCCCGGGACAGGGGTGGGTGGGGCCAACGTCCTGACTTTC,CASSPGTGVGGANVLTF,.,TRBJ2-6,TRBD1,TRBV5-6
TGTGCCAGCAGTTTTCCCCTGGGTGACACACGGAACACTGAAGCTTTCTTT,CASSFPLGDTRNTEAFF,.,TRBJ1-1,.,TRBV28